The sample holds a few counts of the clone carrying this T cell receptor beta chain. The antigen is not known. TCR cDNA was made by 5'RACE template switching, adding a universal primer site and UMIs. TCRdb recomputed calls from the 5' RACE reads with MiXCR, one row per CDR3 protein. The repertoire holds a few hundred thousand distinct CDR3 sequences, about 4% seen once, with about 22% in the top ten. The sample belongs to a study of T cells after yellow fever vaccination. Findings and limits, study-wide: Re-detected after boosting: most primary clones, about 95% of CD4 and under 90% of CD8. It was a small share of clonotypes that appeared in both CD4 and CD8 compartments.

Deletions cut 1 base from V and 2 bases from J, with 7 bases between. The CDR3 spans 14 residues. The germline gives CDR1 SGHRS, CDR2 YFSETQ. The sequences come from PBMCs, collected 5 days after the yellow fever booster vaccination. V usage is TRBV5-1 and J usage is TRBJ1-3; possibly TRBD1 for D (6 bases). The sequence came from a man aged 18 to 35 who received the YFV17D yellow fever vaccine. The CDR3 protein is CASSLPGAGNTIYF. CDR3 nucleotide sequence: TGCGCCAGCAGCTTGCCAGGGGCTGGAAACACCATATATTTT.